A selection of T cell receptor beta chains follows, all from one sample in a study of cytomegalovirus exposure and HLA in healthy donors. Clones were read by immunoSEQ multiplex PCR, and TCRdb kept only the in-frame ones, dropping some. The sample holds about 220,000 clones; 82% are singletons and the top ten take 5.5% to 7.5%. The sample comprised PBMCs. These receptors all stem from a man in his forties or fifties in good health and CMV-seropositive. CDR3s include the opening cysteine and the closing phenylalanine or tryptophan. A D gene is named only where the DNA matches it firmly. The size of a clone is reported for some rows only, either as once, few or many, or as a class for expanded clones.

d_gene,v_gene,j_gene,len,abundance,CDR3nt,CDR3aa
-,TRBV27,TRBJ2-4,15,-,TGTGCCAGCAGTTTCCGCAGGGCAGCAGAAAACATTCAGTACTTC,CASSFRRAAENIQYF
-,TRBV19,TRBJ1-2,14,-,TGTGCCAGTAGTATGGCAGGGCACTCCTATGGCTACACCTTC,CASSMAGHSYGYTF
TRBD2,TRBV7-9,TRBJ2-3,16,-,TGTGCCAGCAGCTTAGCGGCGGGAGGTACCACAGATACGCAGTATTTT,CASSLAAGGTTDTQYF
TRBD2,TRBV5-1,TRBJ2-1,16,-,TGCGCCAGCAGCAGTGGACTAGCGGGCTCCTACAATGAGCAGTTCTTC,CASSSGLAGSYNEQFF
TRBD2,TRBV7-9,TRBJ2-3,15,once,TGTGCCAGCAGCACAATAGCGGGACCCACAGATACGCAGTATTTT,CASSTIAGPTDTQYF
-,TRBV30,TRBJ2-1,15,-,TGTGCCTGGAGTAAAGCGACTAGTCTGGTGGATGAGCAGTTCTTC,CAWSKATSLVDEQFF
TRBD1,TRBV2,TRBJ1-1,13,-,TGTGCCCGGCGGACAGGCCTCAACACTGAAGCTTTCTTT,CARRTGLNTEAFF
-,TRBV27,TRBJ2-7,14,few,TGTGCCAGCTCAATTCAGGGGGGAGCCTACGAGCAGTACTTC,CASSIQGGAYEQYF
-,TRBV4-1,TRBJ2-5,19,-,TGCGCCAGCAGCCAACCGGCTGGGGGGACCCGTGGTTTCGGAGAGACCCAGTACTTC,CASSQPAGGTRGFGETQYF
-,TRBV7-2,TRBJ1-1,16,-,TGTGCCAGCAGCCTAGAGTTCAACCGCCGGGGGGCTGAAGCTTTCTTT,CASSLEFNRRGAEAFF
TRBD2,TRBV19,TRBJ2-1,16,-,TGTGCCAGTAGTATAGAGCTAGCGGGGGGACCCTATGAGCAGTTCTTC,CASSIELAGGPYEQFF
TRBD1,TRBV19,TRBJ1-2,14,-,TGTGCCAGTAGTATGAACGGCGGGACAGGCGGCTACACCTTC,CASSMNGGTGGYTF
-,TRBV6-4,TRBJ1-2,15,-,TGTGCCAGCAGTGGGGAGGGCAGGGATACCTATGGCTACACCTTC,CASSGEGRDTYGYTF
TRBD1,TRBV28,TRBJ2-7,13,-,TGTGCCAGCAGTTTAAAGGGGGCGAACGAGCAGTACTTC,CASSLKGANEQYF
TRBD2,TRBV11-3,TRBJ2-3,15,-,TGTGCCAGCAGCTTGAGCGGGAGTAAGACAGATACGCAGTATTTT,CASSLSGSKTDTQYF
TRBD1,TRBV4-1,TRBJ1-2,17,-,TGCGCCAGCAGCCAAGATTTCCGGGACAGGGGGATCTATGGCTACACCTTC,CASSQDFRDRGIYGYTF
TRBD1,TRBV19,TRBJ1-1,14,-,TGTGCCAGTAGTACCCGACAGGGGAACACTGAAGCTTTCTTT,CASSTRQGNTEAFF
TRBD2,TRBV6-1,TRBJ2-1,13,-,TGTGCCAGCAGTTCCCCCCCGGGACTAGAGCAGTTCTTC,CASSSPPGLEQFF
-,TRBV5-6,TRBJ2-7,17,-,TGTGCCAGCAGCTTTCTGTTCCAACTGCATAATGAGCACGAGCAGTACTTC,CASSFLFQLHNEHEQYF
TRBD1,TRBV27,TRBJ1-5,15,-,TGTGCCAGCAAGACAAGGACAGGTTACAATCAGCCCCAGAATTTT,CASKTRTGYNQPQNF
TRBD1,TRBV7-8,TRBJ2-5,16,-,TGTGCCAGCAGCCAGAGACAGGGGGCCCACCAAGAGACCCAGTACTTC,CASSQRQGAHQETQYF
TRBD2,TRBV10-3,TRBJ2-2,16,-,TGTGCCATCAGTGAGGGCGGGAGCAAGAGCACCGGGGAGCTGTTTTTT,CAISEGGSKSTGELFF
-,TRBV7-9,TRBJ2-3,15,-,TGTGCCAGCAGCTTATATCCGGGGGGCACAGATACGCAGTATTTT,CASSLYPGGTDTQYF
TRBD1,TRBV6-5,TRBJ2-2,15,-,TGTGCCAGCAGTACGACAGGGGGCTACACCGGGGAGCTGTTTTTT,CASSTTGGYTGELFF
TRBD2,TRBV5-4,TRBJ2-2,13,-,TGTGCCAGCAGCGGGGGACTAGCCGGGGAGCTGTTTTTT,CASSGGLAGELFF
TRBD2,TRBV6-1,TRBJ2-1,15,-,TGTGCCAGCAGTCCTCGACTAGCGGGAGTAAATGAGCAGTTCTTC,CASSPRLAGVNEQFF
-,TRBV5-4,TRBJ2-7,13,-,TGTGCCAGCAGCTTGTCTAGCAGCTACGAGCAGTACTTC,CASSLSSSYEQYF
-,TRBV20-1,TRBJ2-1,11,few,TGCAGTGGGGAGTCCGACAATGAGCAGTTCTTC,CSGESDNEQFF
TRBD1,TRBV7-9,TRBJ2-7,12,-,TGTGCCAGCAGCACACAGGGGACCGAGCAGTACTTC,CASSTQGTEQYF
-,TRBV5-1,TRBJ2-5,14,-,TGCGCCAGCAGCTCTCGGGGTGGAGGGGAGACCCAGTACTTC,CASSSRGGGETQYF
-,TRBV6-1,TRBJ2-1,15,few,TGTGCCAGCAGTGAAGCGGGTCGGGGCTACAATGAGCAGTTCTTC,CASSEAGRGYNEQFF
-,TRBV11-3,TRBJ2-1,16,few,TGTGCCAGCAGCTTTGTGGCTAGTGGAGGTTGGGGTGAGCAGTTCTTC,CASSFVASGGWGEQFF
-,TRBV9,TRBJ2-2,16,-,TGTGCCAGCAGCGGAACTACAGGGCGAGTCACCGGGGAGCTGTTTTTT,CASSGTTGRVTGELFF
-,TRBV4-1,TRBJ1-2,13,few,TGCGCCAGCAGCCAAGTCACTAGTTATGGCTACACCTTC,CASSQVTSYGYTF
TRBD1,TRBV4-1,TRBJ2-5,14,-,TGCGCCAGCAGCCCTCAGGGGGCTCAAGAGACCCAGTACTTC,CASSPQGAQETQYF
-,TRBV18,TRBJ2-3,13,-,TGTGCCAGCTCCCCCTTAAGCACAGATACGCAGTATTTT,CASSPLSTDTQYF
TRBD2,TRBV5-4,TRBJ2-7,17,-,TGTGCCAGCAGCCCAATGGGAGGACTAGCGGCCTCCTACGAGCAGTACTTC,CASSPMGGLAASYEQYF
-,TRBV21-1,TRBJ2-2,14,-,TGTGCCAGCAGTCCGGGACACTCTCCCGGGGAGCTGTTTTTT,CASSPGHSPGELFF
TRBD1,TRBV7-3,TRBJ2-2,16,-,TGTGCCAGCAGCTTAACGACAGGGACAAACACCGGGGAGCTGTTTTTT,CASSLTTGTNTGELFF
TRBD2,TRBV19,TRBJ2-2,17,-,TGTGCCACTTGGACTAGCGGGAGGGCCGTGAACACCGGGGAGCTGTTTTTT,CATWTSGRAVNTGELFF
TRBD1,TRBV27,TRBJ1-5,14,-,TGTGCCAGCAGTCTAACAGGGGATAATCAGCCCCAGCATTTT,CASSLTGDNQPQHF
-,TRBV10-1,TRBJ2-7,12,-,TGCGCCAGCAGTGAGTCGACTTACGAGCAGTACTTC,CASSESTYEQYF
TRBD2,TRBV19,TRBJ2-1,14,few,TGTGCCAGTAGTATTTCCCCAGCGGGATTTGAGCAGTTCTTC,CASSISPAGFEQFF
TRBD1,TRBV5-8,TRBJ1-2,15,once,TGTGCCAGCAGCTTGCCCCCCGGGACAGGGGTAGGCTACACCTTC,CASSLPPGTGVGYTF
TRBD1,TRBV10-1,TRBJ2-3,17,-,TGCGCCAGCAGTGAGTCTGCCGGGACAGGGAGCACAGATACGCAGTATTTT,CASSESAGTGSTDTQYF
-,TRBV6-4,TRBJ1-1,13,few,TGTGCCAGCAGCCAGACAAGAAACACTGAAGCTTTCTTT,CASSQTRNTEAFF
-,TRBV19,TRBJ1-5,14,few,TGTGCCAGCGACAGGTCTTATAGCAATCAGCCCCAGCATTTT,CASDRSYSNQPQHF
TRBD2,TRBV5-1,TRBJ2-5,16,-,TGCGCCAGCAGCTTTGGGATTAGCGGGCCGAAAGAGACCCAGTACTTC,CASSFGISGPKETQYF
-,TRBV2,TRBJ1-5,15,-,TGTGCCAGCAGGCAGAGCGGGGAATTCAATCAGCCCCAGCATTTT,CASRQSGEFNQPQHF
TRBD2,TRBV5-1,TRBJ2-3,15,-,TGCGCCAGCAGCTTAGCGGGAGAGAGGACAGATACGCAGTATTTT,CASSLAGERTDTQYF
TRBD2,TRBV7-3,TRBJ2-1,17,-,TGTGCCAGCAGCTTAAGGGAGCGGGAGGGGTCCTACAATGAGCAGTTCTTC,CASSLREREGSYNEQFF
TRBD1,TRBV7-9,TRBJ1-1,14,few,TGTGCCAGCAGCTCACAGGGGGGGATCACTGAAGCTTTCTTT,CASSSQGGITEAFF
-,TRBV27,TRBJ2-3,17,-,TGTGCCAGCAGTCGACCTCCTACACTACCTAGCACAGATACGCAGTATTTT,CASSRPPTLPSTDTQYF
TRBD2,TRBV5-1,TRBJ2-7,14,once,TGCGCCAGCGCTGCGGGGGAGGAGGTCTACGAGCAGTACTTC,CASAAGEEVYEQYF
-,TRBV7-8,TRBJ1-2,14,-,TGTGCCAGCAGCCCGACGAGAGGCCCCTATGGCTACACCTTC,CASSPTRGPYGYTF
TRBD1,TRBV11-2,TRBJ1-2,15,-,TGTGCCAGCAGCTTAGTAGGGGCCCCAGGGGGTGGCTACACCTTC,CASSLVGAPGGGYTF
TRBD1,TRBV11-3,TRBJ2-1,13,-,TGTGCCAGCAGCCCGCCCAGGGGGAATGAGCAGTTCTTC,CASSPPRGNEQFF
-,TRBV6-1,TRBJ1-2,11,-,TGTGCCAACCGAGGGAACTATGGCTACACCTTC,CANRGNYGYTF